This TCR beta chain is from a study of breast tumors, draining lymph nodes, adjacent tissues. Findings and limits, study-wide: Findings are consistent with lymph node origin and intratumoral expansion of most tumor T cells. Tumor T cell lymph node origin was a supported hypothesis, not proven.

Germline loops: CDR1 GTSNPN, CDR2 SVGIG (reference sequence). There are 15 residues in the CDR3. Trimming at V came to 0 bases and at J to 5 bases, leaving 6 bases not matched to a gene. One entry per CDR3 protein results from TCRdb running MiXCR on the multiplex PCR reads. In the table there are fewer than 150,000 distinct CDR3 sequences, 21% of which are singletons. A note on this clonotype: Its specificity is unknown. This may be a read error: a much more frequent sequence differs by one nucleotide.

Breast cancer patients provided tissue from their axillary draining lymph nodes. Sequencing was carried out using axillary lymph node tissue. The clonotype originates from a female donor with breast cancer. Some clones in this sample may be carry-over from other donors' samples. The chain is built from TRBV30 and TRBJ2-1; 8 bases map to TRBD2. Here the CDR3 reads CAWSVGAGEHNEQFF. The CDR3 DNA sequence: TGTGCCTGGAGTGTAGGAGCGGGGGAGCACAATGAGCAGTTCTTC. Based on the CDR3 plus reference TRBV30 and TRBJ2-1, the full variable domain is SQTIHQWPATLVQPVGSPLSLECTVEGTSNPNLYWYRQAAGRGLQLLFYSVGIGQISSEVPQNLSASRPQDRQFILSSKKLLLSDSGFYLCAWSVGAGEHNEQFFGPGTRLTVL.